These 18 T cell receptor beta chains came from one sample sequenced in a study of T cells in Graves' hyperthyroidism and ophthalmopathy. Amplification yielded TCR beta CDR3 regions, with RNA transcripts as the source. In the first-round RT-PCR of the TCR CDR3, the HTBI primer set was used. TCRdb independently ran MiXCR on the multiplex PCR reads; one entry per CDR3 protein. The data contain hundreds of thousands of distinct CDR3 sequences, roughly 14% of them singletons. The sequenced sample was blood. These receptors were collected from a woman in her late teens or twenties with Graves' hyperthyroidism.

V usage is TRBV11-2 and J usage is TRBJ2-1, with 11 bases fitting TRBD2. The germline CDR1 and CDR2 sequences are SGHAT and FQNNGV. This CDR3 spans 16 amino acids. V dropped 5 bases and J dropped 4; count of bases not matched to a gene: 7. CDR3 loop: CASSTRTSGPYNEQFF. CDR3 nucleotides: TGTGCCAGCAGCACCCGGACTAGCGGGCCATACAATGAGCAGTTCTTC.

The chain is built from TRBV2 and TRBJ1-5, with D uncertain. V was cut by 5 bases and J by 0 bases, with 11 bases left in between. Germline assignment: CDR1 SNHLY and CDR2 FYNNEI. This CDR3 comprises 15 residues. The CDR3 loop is CASSRRAYSNQPQHF. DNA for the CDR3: TGTGCCAGCAGTAGACGGGCATATAGCAATCAGCCCCAGCATTTT.

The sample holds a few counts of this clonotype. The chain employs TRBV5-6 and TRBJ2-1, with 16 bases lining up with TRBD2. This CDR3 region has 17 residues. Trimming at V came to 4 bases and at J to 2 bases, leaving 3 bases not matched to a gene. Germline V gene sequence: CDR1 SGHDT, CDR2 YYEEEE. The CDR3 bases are TGTGCCAGCAGCGGGGGACTAGCGGGGGGGCCCTACAATGAGCAGTTCTTC. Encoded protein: CASSGGLAGGPYNEQFF.

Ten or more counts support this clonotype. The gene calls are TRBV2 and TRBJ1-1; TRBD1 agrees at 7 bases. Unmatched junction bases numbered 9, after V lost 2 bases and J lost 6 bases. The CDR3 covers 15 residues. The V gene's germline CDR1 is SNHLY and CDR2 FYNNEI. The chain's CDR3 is CASSETLQGRAEAFF. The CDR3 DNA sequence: TGTGCCAGCAGTGAAACCCTACAGGGGAGGGCTGAAGCTTTCTTT.

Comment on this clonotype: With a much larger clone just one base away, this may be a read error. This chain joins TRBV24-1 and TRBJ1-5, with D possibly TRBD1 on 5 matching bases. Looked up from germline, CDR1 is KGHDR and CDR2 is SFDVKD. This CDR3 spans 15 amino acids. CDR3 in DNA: TGTGCCTCCAGTGACCAAGACAGTCCCAATCAGCCCCAGCATTTT. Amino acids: CASSDQDSPNQPQHF.

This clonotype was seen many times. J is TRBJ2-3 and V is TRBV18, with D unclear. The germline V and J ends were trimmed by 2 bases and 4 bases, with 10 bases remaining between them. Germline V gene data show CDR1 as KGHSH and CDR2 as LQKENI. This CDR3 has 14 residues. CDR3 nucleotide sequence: TGTGCCAGCTCACCAGCCAACCTCCCAGATACGCAGTATTTT. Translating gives CASSPANLPDTQYF.

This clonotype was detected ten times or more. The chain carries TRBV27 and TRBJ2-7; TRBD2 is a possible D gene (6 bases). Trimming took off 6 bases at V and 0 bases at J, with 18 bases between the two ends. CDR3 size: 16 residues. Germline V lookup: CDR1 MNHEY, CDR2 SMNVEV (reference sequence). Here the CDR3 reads CASRLVGRGISYEQYF. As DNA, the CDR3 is TGTGCCAGCAGACTGGTGGGACGGGGGATCTCCTACGAGCAGTACTTC.

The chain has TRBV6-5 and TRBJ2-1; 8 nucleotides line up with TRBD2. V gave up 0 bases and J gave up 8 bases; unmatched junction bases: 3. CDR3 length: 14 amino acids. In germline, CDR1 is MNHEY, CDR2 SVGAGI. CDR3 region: CASSYSYGRDEQFF. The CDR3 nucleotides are TGTGCCAGCAGTTACTCTTACGGGAGGGATGAGCAGTTCTTC.

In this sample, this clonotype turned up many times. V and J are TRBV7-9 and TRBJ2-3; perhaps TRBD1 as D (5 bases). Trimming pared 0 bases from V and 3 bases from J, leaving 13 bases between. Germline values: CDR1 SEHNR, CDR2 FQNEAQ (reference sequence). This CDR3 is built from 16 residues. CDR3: CASSLALQGGTDTQYF. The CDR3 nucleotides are TGTGCCAGCAGCTTAGCGCTTCAGGGTGGGACAGATACGCAGTATTTT. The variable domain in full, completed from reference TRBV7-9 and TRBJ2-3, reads DTGVSQNPRHKITKRGQNVTFRCDPISEHNRLYWYRQTLGQGPEFLTYFQNEAQLEKSRLLSDRFSAERPKGSFSTLEIQRTEQGDSAMYLCASSLALQGGTDTQYFGPGTRLTVL.

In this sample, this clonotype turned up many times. CDR3 region: CASSYSFDQPQHF. The DNA for the CDR3 is TGTGCCAGCAGTTACAGCTTTGATCAGCCCCAGCATTTT. The chain is built from TRBV6-2 or TRBV6-3 and TRBJ1-5; D is uncertain. Germline loops: CDR1 MNHEY, CDR2 SVGEGT. The CDR3 has 13 residues. Deletions cut 2 bases from V and 5 bases from J, with 7 bases between.

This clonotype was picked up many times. The CDR3 reads CASTQAGAGQETQYF. The CDR3 nucleotides read TGTGCCAGCACCCAAGCCGGGGCGGGCCAAGAGACCCAGTACTTC. This chain uses TRBV7-2 with TRBJ2-5, with D tentatively TRBD1 or TRBD2 (5 bases each). From germline, CDR1 is SGHTA and CDR2 FQGNSA. V lost 7 bases, J lost 1 base, and 16 bases lay in between. This CDR3 comprises 15 residues. The complete variable domain, with remaining parts taken from reference TRBV7-2 and TRBJ2-5, reads GAGVSQSPSNKVTEKGKDVELRCDPISGHTALYWYRQSLGQGLEFLIYFQGNSAPDKSGLPSDRFSAERTGGSVSTLTIQRTQQEDSAVYLCASTQAGAGQETQYFGPGTRLLVL.

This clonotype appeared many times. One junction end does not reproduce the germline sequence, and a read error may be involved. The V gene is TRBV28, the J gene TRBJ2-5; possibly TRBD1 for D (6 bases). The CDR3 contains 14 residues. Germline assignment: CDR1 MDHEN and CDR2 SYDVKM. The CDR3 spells CASSEIRGQGTQYF. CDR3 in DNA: TGTGCCAGCAGCGAAATCAGGGGCCAAGGGACCCAGTACTTC. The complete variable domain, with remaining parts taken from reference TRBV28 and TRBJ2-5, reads DVKVTQSSRYLVKRTGEKVFLECVQDMDHENMFWYRQDPGLGLRLIYFSYDVKMKEKGDIPEGYSVSREKKERFSLILESASTNQTSMYLCASSEIRGQGTQYFGPGTRLLVL.

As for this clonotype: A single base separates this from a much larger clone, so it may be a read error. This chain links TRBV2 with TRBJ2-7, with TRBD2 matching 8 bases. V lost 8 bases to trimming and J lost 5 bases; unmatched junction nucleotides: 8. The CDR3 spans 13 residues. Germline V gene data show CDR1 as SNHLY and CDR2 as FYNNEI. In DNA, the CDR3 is TGTGCCAGCTCTTTGCCGCGGGAGGACGAGCAGTACTTC. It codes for CASSLPREDEQYF.

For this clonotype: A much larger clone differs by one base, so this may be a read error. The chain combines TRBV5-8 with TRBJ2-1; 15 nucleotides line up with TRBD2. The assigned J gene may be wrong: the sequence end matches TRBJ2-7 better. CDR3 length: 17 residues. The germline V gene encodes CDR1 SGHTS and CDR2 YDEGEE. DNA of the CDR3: TGTGCCAGCAGCTCGGTCGGGACTAGCGGGGGGAACAATGAGCAGTACTTC. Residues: CASSSVGTSGGNNEQYF.

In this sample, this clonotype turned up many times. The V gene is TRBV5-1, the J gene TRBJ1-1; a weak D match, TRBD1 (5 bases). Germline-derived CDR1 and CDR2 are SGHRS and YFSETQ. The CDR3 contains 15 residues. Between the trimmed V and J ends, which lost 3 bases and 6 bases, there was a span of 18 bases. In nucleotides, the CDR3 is TGCGCCAGCAGCTCGTCTGGGGTAGGGGAGCCTGAAGCTTTCTTT. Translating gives CASSSSGVGEPEAFF.

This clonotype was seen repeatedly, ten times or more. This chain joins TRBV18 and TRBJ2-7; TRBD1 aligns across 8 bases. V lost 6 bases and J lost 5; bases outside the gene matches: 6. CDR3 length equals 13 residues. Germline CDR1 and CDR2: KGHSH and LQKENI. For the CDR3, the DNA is TGTGCCAGCTCGCGGGACAGGTCGGACGAGCAGTACTTC. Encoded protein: CASSRDRSDEQYF.

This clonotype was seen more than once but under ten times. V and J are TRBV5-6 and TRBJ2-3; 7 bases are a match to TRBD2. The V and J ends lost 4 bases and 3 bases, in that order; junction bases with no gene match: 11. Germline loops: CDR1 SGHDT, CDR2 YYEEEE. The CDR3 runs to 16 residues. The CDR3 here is CASSTPGLVGTDTQYF. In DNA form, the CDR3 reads TGTGCCAGCAGCACCCCCGGACTAGTTGGTACAGATACGCAGTATTTT.

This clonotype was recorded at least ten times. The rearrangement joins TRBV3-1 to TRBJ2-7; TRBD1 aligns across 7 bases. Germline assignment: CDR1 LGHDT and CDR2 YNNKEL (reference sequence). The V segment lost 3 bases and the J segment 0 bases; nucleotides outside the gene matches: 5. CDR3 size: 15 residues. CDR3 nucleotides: TGTGCCAGCAGCCACCAGGGGGTCCCCTCCTACGAGCAGTACTTC. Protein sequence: CASSHQGVPSYEQYF.